The entry below describes one T cell receptor (beta chain). There is no known antigen for this receptor. No base quality values were provided; no much bigger clone lies one nucleotide off. The data were taken from a study of beta chain features in type 1 diabetes (dated by TCRdb to 2016 to 2019). About the investigation overall: Mean age, gender distribution, total cell number and subset yield were not different between patients and healthy donors. A total of 100 million to 110 million sorted cells were examined across all samples, and a strong correlation was observed between cell number per subset and RNA yield. In the study, recently diagnosed type 1 diabetes patients and matched healthy donors were compared on the TCRB repertoires of their sorted circulating CD4+ T cell subsets. Whereas all 30 or so donors provided naive and central memory subsets, regulatory and stem cell-like memory subsets were isolated from just 8 patients and roughly 8 healthy donors. Findings and caveats that apply to the study as a whole: Patients with type 1 diabetes made fewer insertions and deleted more nucleotides at VDJ recombination sites, implying thymic rearrangement abnormalities. A moderate but significant shortening of TCRB CDR3 length was observed in type 1 diabetes patients in all four CD4+ subsets. Naive, central memory and regulatory TCRB repertoires appeared more similar among patients than among healthy donors. PCR may preferentially amplify shorter templates, but because patient and control samples were amplified and corrected together, any resulting skew would affect both groups equally. HLA sub-analyses involved small numbers of individuals, so any influence of HLA type on TCRB rearrangement remained unresolved. Because cDNA rather than genomic DNA was sequenced, highly expressing activated cells could have been over-represented, although no difference in activation and CD3 levels was found between groups.

The entire amount of isolated RNA was reverse transcribed using the High Capacity cDNA Reverse Transcription Kit, so the sequenced TCRB transcripts were expressed ones. Naive, central memory and regulatory T cell samples underwent deep immunoSEQ sequencing, averaging about 3.57 million total reads per sample. After sorted cells were lysed in RLT buffer, RNA was extracted with DNase-treated RNeasy Micro or Mini kits, with the choice depending on cell number. Each cell subset was processed separately to prevent cross-contamination, with patient and healthy donor samples processed together. TCRB sequences were amplified from cDNA with the immunoSEQ multiplex PCR, producing 87-bp fragments spanning the CDR3 region. Sequencing of the amplicons was done on the Illumina HiSeq platform. Concerning the study's data processing: Synthetic template baselines were used to correct PCR bias computationally, reads within Hamming distance 2 were collapsed, and singletons that could not be merged were discarded. Reads were aligned against IMGT so that V, D and J genes, CDR3 length and insertions or deletions at six rearrangement sites could be assigned. Within each subset, clonotype counts were normalized to sorted cell number, and only after that were true diversity and Gini coefficients computed with the tcR R package. The overlap coefficient, calculated on TCRB nucleotide sequences, was used to quantify repertoire sharing. In its TCRdb copy, this immuneACCESS table keeps in-frame sequences only and misses some clones. Where compared with another copy, unresolved V genes explain less than half of these, and the others have no known cause. The V and J calls and the clone size are those of that table, but D and trimming were determined from the DNA. This sample is represented by almost 350,000 clones; around 8.5% of them were singletons. Approximately 1% of the sample comes from the top ten.

Each donor gave one peripheral blood draw, averaging approximately 0.12 L, which was collected into heparinised tubes. Naive, central memory, regulatory and stem cell-like memory CD4+ T cells were sorted on a BD FACSAria II using a panel including CD45RO, CCR7, CD25, CD127, CD95 and CD27. All sorted populations exceeded 95% purity. PBMCs were isolated right away by Lymphoprep density gradient centrifugation and were stained directly, without culture. To minimize batch effects, samples were stained and sorted in pairs, one healthy donor with one patient per experiment. From a lookup of the germline V gene, CDR1 and CDR2 are SGHVS and FNYEAQ. Deletion took 5 bases off V and 5 bases off J, with a span of 13 bases between the germline ends. From the cysteine up to the phenylalanine, the CDR3 has a length of 15 residues. The read is trimmed to its CDR3 DNA, 45 bases read in frame from base 1.

The sequence links TRBV7-6 to TRBJ1-6; the D segment could be TRBD1, given 6 matching bases. The specimen sequenced was central memory CD4+ T cells from blood. The clonotype originates from a man aged 25 to 40 with type 1 diabetes. The CDR3: CASSPRTDNNSPLHF. Here is the DNA: TGTGCCAGCAGCCCCCGGACAGATAATAATTCACCCCTCCACTTT.